This TCR beta chain was profiled in a study of breast tumors, draining lymph nodes, adjacent tissues. Using its own MiXCR run on the multiplex PCR reads, TCRdb lists one record per CDR3 protein. This sample carries approximately 130,000 distinct CDR3 sequences, 21% of them seen once, and the ten largest clones take 2.2%. Trimming took 3 bases from V and 7 from J, leaving 19 bases between them. CDR3 length: 16 amino acids. Germline V lookup: CDR1 KGHSH, CDR2 LQKENI. The lymph nodes were axillary draining lymph nodes from breast cancer patients. About this clonotype: Antigen: not known.

The study's findings and limits: Luminal-like breast cancer showed significantly greater tumor-nontumor repertoire similarity than basal-like breast cancer did. Data fit most tumor T cells coming from lymph node, expanding in tumor.

This rearrangement joins TRBV18 to TRBJ2-1, with D unresolved. This sequence was found in a female donor with breast cancer. Some clones in this sample may be carry-over from other donors' samples. The material sequenced was axillary lymph node tissue. The CDR3 coding sequence is TGTGCCAGCTCACCCACCGTGGGGATTCTGGGGAATGAGCAGTTCTTC. Protein product: CASSPTVGILGNEQFF.